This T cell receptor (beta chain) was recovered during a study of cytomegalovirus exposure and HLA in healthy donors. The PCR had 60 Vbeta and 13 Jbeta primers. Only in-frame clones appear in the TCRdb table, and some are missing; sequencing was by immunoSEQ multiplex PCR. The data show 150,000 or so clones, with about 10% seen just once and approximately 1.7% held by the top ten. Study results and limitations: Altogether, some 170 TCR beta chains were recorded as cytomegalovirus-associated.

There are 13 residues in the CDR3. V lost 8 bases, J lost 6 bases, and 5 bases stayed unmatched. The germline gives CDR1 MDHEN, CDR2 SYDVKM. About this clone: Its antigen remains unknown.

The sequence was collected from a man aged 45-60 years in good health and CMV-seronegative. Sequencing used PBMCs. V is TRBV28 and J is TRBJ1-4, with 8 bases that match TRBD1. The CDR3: CASLGTGYEKLFF. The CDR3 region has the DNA TGTGCCAGCCTCGGGACAGGCTATGAAAAACTGTTTTTT.